The entry below gives a single TCR beta chain sequence along with its context. No conserved phenylalanine or tryptophan is present at the end of the CDR3, so a read error is the likely explanation. A constant-region primer served to make TCR beta cDNA from about 0.5 ug total RNA. Slightly modified ARM-PCR served as the procedure for the TCR beta libraries. These libraries came from three rounds of nested multiplex PCR. The two initial PCR rounds, approximately 10 cycles each, used TRBV1-TRBV30 forward and C-beta reverse primers. TCRdb reprocessed the multiplex PCR reads via MiXCR and lists one record per CDR3 protein. The table has about 120,000 distinct CDR3 sequences, 65% seen once; the top ten hold about a tenth. From roughly 20-30 mg of unsorted bulk tissue, DNA and RNA were co-extracted together. Each tumor sample had over 75% viable tumor cells. This record belongs to a study of tumor-infiltrating lymphocytes in primary liver carcinoma.

The V end was cut by 4 bases, the J end by 7 bases, with 14 bases between. The CDR3 runs 14 residues. In germline, CDR1 is SGHDT, CDR2 YYEEEE. Sample: liver tumor tissue from sampling region 1. Subset indicated: tumor region T1, superior pole. This TCR was recovered from a woman aged 55-75 years with primary liver carcinoma and hepatitis B virus infection. The chain recombines TRBV5-6 with TRBJ2-2; a weak D match, TRBD2 (6 bases). CDR3 nucleotide sequence: TGTGCCAGCAGCAGCGGGTTAACGGGCGGGGAGCTGTTTCTT. This sequence encodes CASSSGLTGGELFL.